This entry lists 15 T cell receptor beta chains sequenced from one sample in a study of shared clonotypes between healthy human individuals. Naive CD8 isolation took CD45RO-negative cells positively selected for CCR7 and excluded terminally differentiated effector memory CD45RA+ cells. The data were produced by immunoSEQ multiplex PCR, yet TCRdb's version contains in-frame clones alone and is incomplete. Of over 2,000,000 clones in the sample, over 85% were seen once. Sequencing was done on a sample of naive CD8+ T cells from PBMCs. These TCRs come from a man in his late teens or twenties in good health. Some clones in this sample may be carry-over from other donors' samples.

V is TRBV28 and J is TRBJ2-5; D is possibly TRBD1 (6 bases). This CDR3 has 15 residues. Trimming removed 4 bases from V and 1 base from J, with 13 bases in between. Germline V gives CDR1 MDHEN, CDR2 SYDVKM. CDR3 nucleotides: TGTGCCAGCAGTTCCCCAACAGGGTTCCAAGAGACCCAGTACTTC. This gives the protein CASSSPTGFQETQYF.

The V and J genes are TRBV29-1 and TRBJ2-7, with D tentatively TRBD1 or TRBD2 (5 bases each). Trimming shortened V by 7 bases and J by 4 bases, and 17 bases separated the two germline ends. This CDR3 is built from 13 residues. From germline, CDR1 is SQVTM and CDR2 ANQGSEA. This CDR3 reads CSAATGAHYEQYF. CDR3 in DNA: TGCAGCGCCGCAACCGGGGCCCATTACGAGCAGTACTTC.

The chain is built from TRBV9 and TRBJ2-2, with a tentative D call TRBD1 (7 bases). The CDR3 length is 18 residues. Germline CDR1 is SGDLS and CDR2 is YYNGEE. The V gene lost 0 bases and the J gene lost 6 bases, with 21 bases spanning the gap. CDR3 sequence reads: CASSVGAGQRAVPGELFF. DNA of the CDR3: TGTGCCAGCAGCGTAGGCGCGGGACAGCGGGCGGTCCCCGGGGAGCTGTTTTTT.

This clone was seen a single time. The V call is TRBV28, the J call TRBJ1-2, with TRBD1 as a possible D gene (5 bases). The CDR3 sequence is 12 residues long. Trimming left V 9 bases short and J 8 bases short, with 16 bases between. Looked up from germline, CDR1 is MDHEN and CDR2 is SYDVKM. CDR3 nucleotides: TGTGCCAGTGGGGGGGGAGGAGGCGGCTACACCTTC. This translates into CASGGGGGGYTF.

This clone was observed once. V gene TRBV7-6 combines with J gene TRBJ2-1; a possible D gene is TRBD2 (5 bases). Trimming took off 2 bases at V and 6 bases at J, with 8 bases between the two ends. The CDR3 contains 13 residues. Germline V lookup: CDR1 SGHVS, CDR2 FNYEAQ. Here the CDR3 DNA reads TGTGCCAGCAGCTTAAGCGGACCCAATGAGCAGTTCTTC. Amino acids: CASSLSGPNEQFF.

In the case of this clone: Other DNA sequences in the sample encode the same CDR3. This chain connects TRBV27 to TRBJ2-1; no definite D call. V lost 3 bases and J lost 2, with 5 bases in between. This CDR3 contains 13 residues. CDR1 and CDR2 (germline): MNHEY, SMNVEV (reference sequence). The CDR3 is CASSFAPYNEQFF. The CDR3 DNA follows: TGTGCCAGCAGTTTCGCCCCCTACAATGAGCAGTTCTTC.

The CDR3 sequence: CASSLTRGSYEQYF. The CDR3, as DNA: TGTGCCAGCAGTTTGACTCGGGGCTCCTACGAGCAGTACTTC. The V and J genes are TRBV28 and TRBJ2-7; a weak D match, TRBD2 (5 bases). The CDR3 has 14 amino acids. From germline, CDR1 is MDHEN and CDR2 SYDVKM. The germline V and J ends were trimmed by 3 bases and 0 bases, with 9 bases remaining between them.

The count of this clone is one. The chain is built from TRBV7-2 and TRBJ2-7; TRBD2 matches at 9 bases. The trim removed 2 bases at V and 3 bases at J, leaving 8 bases unmatched. Germline V gene sequence: CDR1 SGHTA, CDR2 FQGNSA. The CDR3 totals 16 residues. The CDR3 sequence is CASSLSLAGEIYEQYF. The DNA of the CDR3 is TGTGCCAGCAGCTTATCGTTAGCGGGAGAGATCTACGAGCAGTACTTC.

This chain connects TRBV14 to TRBJ2-5, with D perhaps TRBD2 (6 bases). The CDR3 is made up of 15 amino acids. V was cut by 1 base and J by 5 bases, with 14 bases left in between. Germline V CDR1 and CDR2: SGHDN, FVKESK. The CDR3 DNA reads TGTGCCAGCAGCCAAGGGGACTCCCTGCCGGAGACCCAGTACTTC. It specifies CASSQGDSLPETQYF. The whole variable domain, filled in from reference TRBV14 and TRBJ2-5, reads EAGVTQFPSHSVIEKGQTVTLRCDPISGHDNLYWYRRVMGKEIKFLLHFVKESKQDESGMPNNRFLAERTGGTYSTLKVQPAELEDSGVYFCASSQGDSLPETQYFGPGTRLLVL.

The J gene is TRBJ2-4, the V gene TRBV13, with unresolved D. CDR1 is PRHDT, CDR2 FYEKMQ, per germline (reference sequence). V shed 1 base and J shed 0 bases, with 13 bases lying between them. This CDR3 has 17 amino acids. CDR3 nucleotides: TGTGCCAGCAGCTTAGTAGGCAGTGGAATAGCCAAAAACATTCAGTACTTC. Amino acid sequence: CASSLVGSGIAKNIQYF.

The chain's CDR3 is CASSRQRTGIQETQYF. The CDR3 DNA is TGTGCCAGCTCACGACAAAGAACCGGGATCCAAGAGACCCAGTACTTC. The chain carries TRBV18 and TRBJ2-5; a possible D gene is TRBD2 (5 bases). V was trimmed by 4 bases and J by 1 base, leaving 16 bases between them. The CDR3 contains 16 residues. Germline V gene lookup returns CDR1 KGHSH and CDR2 LQKENI. Combining the CDR3 with reference TRBV18 and TRBJ2-5 gives the whole variable domain NAGVMQNPRHLVRRRGQEARLRCSPMKGHSHVYWYRQLPEEGLKFMVYLQKENIIDESGMPKERFSAEFPKEGPSILRIQQVVRGDSAAYFCASSRQRTGIQETQYFGPGTRLLVL.

This clone was observed once. CDR3 loop: CASSETRTYGYTF. As DNA, the CDR3 is TGTGCCAGCAGTGAGACAAGAACCTATGGCTACACCTTC. The V gene is TRBV6-1, the J gene TRBJ1-2; D is uncertain. This CDR3 has 13 residues. Trimming shortened V by 3 bases and J by 4 bases, and 9 bases separated the two germline ends. CDR1 MNHNS and CDR2 SASEGT come from the germline V gene.

The genes are TRBV15 and TRBJ1-6; D uncertain. CDR3 length: 14 residues. Germline CDR1 is LNHNV and CDR2 is YYDKDF (reference sequence). V was trimmed by 2 bases and J by 7 bases, leaving 9 bases between them. CDR3 residues: CATSRSSNNSPLHF. CDR3 coding DNA: TGTGCCACCAGCAGAAGTTCAAACAATTCACCCCTCCACTTT.

This chain uses TRBV5-1 with TRBJ1-1; 7 positions agree with TRBD1. CDR1 and CDR2 from the germline V gene are SGHRS and YFSETQ. J lost 1 base, V lost 3 bases, and 6 bases had no gene match. The CDR3 runs 15 residues. CDR3 DNA: TGCGCCAGCAGCTGGAGACAGGGATCGAACACTGAAGCTTTCTTT. Protein product: CASSWRQGSNTEAFF.

This chain uses TRBV4-1 with TRBJ2-7, with 8 bases that match TRBD2. Trimming at V came to 1 base and at J to 10 bases, leaving 12 bases not matched to a gene. This CDR3 contains 15 residues. Germline V gene data show CDR1 as MGHRA and CDR2 as YSYEKL. The CDR3 spells CASSQGAGLAGFQYF. The CDR3 DNA is TGCGCCAGCAGCCAAGGAGCGGGCCTAGCGGGTTTTCAGTACTTC.